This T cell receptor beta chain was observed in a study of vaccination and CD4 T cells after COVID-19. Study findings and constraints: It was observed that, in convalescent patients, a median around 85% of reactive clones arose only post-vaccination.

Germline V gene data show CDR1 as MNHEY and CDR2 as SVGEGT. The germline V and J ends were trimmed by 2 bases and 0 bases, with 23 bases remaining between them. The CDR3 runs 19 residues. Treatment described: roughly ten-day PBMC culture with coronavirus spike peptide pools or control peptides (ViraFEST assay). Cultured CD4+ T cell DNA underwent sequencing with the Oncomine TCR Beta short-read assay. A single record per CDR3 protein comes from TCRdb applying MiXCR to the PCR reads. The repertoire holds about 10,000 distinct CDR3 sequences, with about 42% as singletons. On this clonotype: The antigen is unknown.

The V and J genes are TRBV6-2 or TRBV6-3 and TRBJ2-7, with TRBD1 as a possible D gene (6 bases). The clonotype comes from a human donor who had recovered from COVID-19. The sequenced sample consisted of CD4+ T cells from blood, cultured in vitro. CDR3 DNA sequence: TGTGCCAGCAGTTACCGGCCCCTCGTACAGGGTACGAGCTCCTACGAGCAGTACTTC. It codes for CASSYRPLVQGTSSYEQYF.